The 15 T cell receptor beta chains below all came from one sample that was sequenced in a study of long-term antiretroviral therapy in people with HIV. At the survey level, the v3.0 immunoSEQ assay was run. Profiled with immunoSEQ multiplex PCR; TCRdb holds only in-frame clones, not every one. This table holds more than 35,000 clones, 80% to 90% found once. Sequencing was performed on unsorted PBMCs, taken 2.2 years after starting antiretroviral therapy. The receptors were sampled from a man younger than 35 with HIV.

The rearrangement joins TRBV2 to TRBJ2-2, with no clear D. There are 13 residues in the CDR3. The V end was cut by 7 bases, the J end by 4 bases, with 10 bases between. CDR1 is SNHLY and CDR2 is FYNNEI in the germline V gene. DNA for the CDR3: TGTGCCAGCATATTACCACGCACCGGGGAGCTGTTTTTT. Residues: CASILPRTGELFF.

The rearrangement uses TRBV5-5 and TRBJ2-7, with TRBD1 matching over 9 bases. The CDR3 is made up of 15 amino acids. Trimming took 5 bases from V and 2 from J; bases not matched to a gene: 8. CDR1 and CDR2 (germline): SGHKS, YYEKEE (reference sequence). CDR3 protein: CASSFPGDRAYEQYF. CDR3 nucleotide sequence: TGTGCCAGCAGTTTCCCGGGGGACAGGGCCTACGAGCAGTACTTC.

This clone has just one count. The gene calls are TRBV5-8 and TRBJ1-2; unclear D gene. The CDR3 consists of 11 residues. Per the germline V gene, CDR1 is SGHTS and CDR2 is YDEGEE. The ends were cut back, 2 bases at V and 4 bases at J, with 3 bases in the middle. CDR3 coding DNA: TGTGCCAGCAGCTTAGGCTATGGCTACACCTTC. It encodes CASSLGYGYTF. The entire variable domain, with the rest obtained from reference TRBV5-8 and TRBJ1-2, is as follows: EAGVTQSPTHLIKTRGQQATLRCSPISGHTSVYWYQQALGLGLQFLLWYDEGEERNRGNFPPRFSGRQFPNYSSELNVNALELEDSALYLCASSLGYGYTFGSGTRLTVV.

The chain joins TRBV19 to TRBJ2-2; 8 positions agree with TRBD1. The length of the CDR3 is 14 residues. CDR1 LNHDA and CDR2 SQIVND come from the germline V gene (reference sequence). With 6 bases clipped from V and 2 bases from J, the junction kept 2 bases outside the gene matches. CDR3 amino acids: CASRQGGNTGELFF. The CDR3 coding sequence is TGTGCCAGTAGACAGGGGGGTAACACCGGGGAGCTGTTTTTT.

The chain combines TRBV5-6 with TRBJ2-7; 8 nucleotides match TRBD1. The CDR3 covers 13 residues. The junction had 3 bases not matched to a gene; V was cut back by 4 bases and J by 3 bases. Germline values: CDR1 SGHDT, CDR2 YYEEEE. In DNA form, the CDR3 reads TGTGCCAGCAGCACTGACAGGGGCTACGAGCAGTACTTC. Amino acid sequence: CASSTDRGYEQYF.

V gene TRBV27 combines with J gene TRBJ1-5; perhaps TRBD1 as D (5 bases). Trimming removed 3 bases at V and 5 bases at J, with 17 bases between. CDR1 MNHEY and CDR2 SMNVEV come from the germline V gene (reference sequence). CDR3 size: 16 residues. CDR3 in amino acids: CASSLKGTGIDQPQHF. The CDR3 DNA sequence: TGTGCCAGCAGTTTGAAAGGGACGGGAATTGATCAGCCCCAGCATTTT.

CDR3 coding DNA: TGTGCCAGCAGCGTAGCTTCCAGGTGGTCTGAAGCTTTCTTT. The encoded protein is CASSVASRWSEAFF. This chain uses TRBV9 with TRBJ1-1; D is unclear. The CDR3 has 14 amino acids. In germline, CDR1 is SGDLS, CDR2 YYNGEE. V lost 0 bases and J lost 6, with 12 bases in between.

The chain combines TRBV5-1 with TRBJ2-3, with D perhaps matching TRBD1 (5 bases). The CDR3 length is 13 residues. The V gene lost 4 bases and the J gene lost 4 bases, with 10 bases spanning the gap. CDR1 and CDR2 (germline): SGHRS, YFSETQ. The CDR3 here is CASSILGADTQYF. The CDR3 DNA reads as TGCGCCAGCAGCATCCTAGGGGCAGATACGCAGTATTTT.

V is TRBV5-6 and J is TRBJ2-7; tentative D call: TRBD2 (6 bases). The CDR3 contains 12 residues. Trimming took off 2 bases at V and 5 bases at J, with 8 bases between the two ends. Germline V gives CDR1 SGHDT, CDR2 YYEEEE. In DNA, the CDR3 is TGTGCCAGCAGCTTTGGAGGGCACGAGCAGTACTTC. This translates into CASSFGGHEQYF.

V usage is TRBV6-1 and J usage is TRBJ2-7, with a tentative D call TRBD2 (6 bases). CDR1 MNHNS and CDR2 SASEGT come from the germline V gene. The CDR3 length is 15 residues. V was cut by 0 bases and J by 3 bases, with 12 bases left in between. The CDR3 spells CASSEAPGEGYEQYF. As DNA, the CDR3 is TGTGCCAGCAGTGAAGCCCCGGGAGAGGGCTACGAGCAGTACTTC.

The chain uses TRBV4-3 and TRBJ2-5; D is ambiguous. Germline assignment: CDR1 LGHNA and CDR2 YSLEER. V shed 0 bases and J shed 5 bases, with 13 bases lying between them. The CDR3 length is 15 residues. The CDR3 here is CASSQDIQNWETQYF. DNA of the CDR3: TGCGCCAGCAGCCAAGATATCCAGAATTGGGAGACCCAGTACTTC.

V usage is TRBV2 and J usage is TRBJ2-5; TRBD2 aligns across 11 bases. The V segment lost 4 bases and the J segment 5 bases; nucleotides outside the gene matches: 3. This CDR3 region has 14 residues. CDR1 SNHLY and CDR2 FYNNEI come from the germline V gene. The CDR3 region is CASSGLAGFETQYF. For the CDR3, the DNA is TGTGCCAGCAGTGGACTAGCGGGGTTTGAGACCCAGTACTTC. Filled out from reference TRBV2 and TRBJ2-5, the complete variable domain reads EPEVTQTPSHQVTQMGQEVILRCVPISNHLYFYWYRQILGQKVEFLVSFYNNEISEKSEIFDDQFSVERPDGSNFTLKIRSTKLEDSAMYFCASSGLAGFETQYFGPGTRLLVL.

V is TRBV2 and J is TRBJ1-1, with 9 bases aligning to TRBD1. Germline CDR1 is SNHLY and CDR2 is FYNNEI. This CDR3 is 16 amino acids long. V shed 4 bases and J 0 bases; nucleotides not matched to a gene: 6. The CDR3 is CASSGGQGSMNTEAFF. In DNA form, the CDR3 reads TGTGCCAGCAGTGGGGGACAGGGCTCCATGAACACTGAAGCTTTCTTT.

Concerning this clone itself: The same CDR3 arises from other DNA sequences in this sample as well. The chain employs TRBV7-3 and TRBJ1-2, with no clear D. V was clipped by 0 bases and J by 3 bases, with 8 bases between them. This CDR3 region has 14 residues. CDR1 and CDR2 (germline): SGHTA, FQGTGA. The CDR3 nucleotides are TGTGCCAGCAGCTTAACGGGCGGGGACTATGGCTACACCTTC. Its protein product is CASSLTGGDYGYTF.

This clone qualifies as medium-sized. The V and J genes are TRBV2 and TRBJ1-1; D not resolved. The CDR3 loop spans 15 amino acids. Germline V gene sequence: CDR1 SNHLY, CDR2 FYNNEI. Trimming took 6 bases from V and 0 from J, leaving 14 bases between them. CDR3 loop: CASRRTTDLNTEAFF. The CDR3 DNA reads TGTGCCAGCAGGCGGACGACGGATTTGAACACTGAAGCTTTCTTT.